What follows describes a single T cell receptor (beta chain). Its antigen remains unknown. The data derive from a study of blood T cells in healthy people across ages. Study-level results: Possibly, changes in expanded clonotypes were confounded because donor CMV status was unknown. Estimates drawn from one million T cells were deemed to understate diversity.

The germline V and J ends were trimmed by 3 bases and 0 bases, with 15 bases remaining between them. Per germline, CDR1 SQVTM and CDR2 ANQGSEA. This CDR3 spans 16 amino acids. Alongside a J-beta primer mix, a sample-barcoded 5' primer served in a second PCR lasting about 7 to 12 cycles. TCRdb recomputed calls from the 5' RACE reads with MiXCR, one row per CDR3 protein. The sample shows about 580,000 distinct CDR3 sequences, 45% to 55% of them seen only once. The clonotype was recovered from an elderly man in good health. Sequencing input: blood. The chain uses TRBV29-1 and TRBJ2-1, with a possible D match to TRBD2 (6 bases). CDR3 in DNA: TGCAGCGTTGAGACGGGAGAGGGTAGCTCCTACAATGAGCAGTTCTTC. Protein sequence: CSVETGEGSSYNEQFF.